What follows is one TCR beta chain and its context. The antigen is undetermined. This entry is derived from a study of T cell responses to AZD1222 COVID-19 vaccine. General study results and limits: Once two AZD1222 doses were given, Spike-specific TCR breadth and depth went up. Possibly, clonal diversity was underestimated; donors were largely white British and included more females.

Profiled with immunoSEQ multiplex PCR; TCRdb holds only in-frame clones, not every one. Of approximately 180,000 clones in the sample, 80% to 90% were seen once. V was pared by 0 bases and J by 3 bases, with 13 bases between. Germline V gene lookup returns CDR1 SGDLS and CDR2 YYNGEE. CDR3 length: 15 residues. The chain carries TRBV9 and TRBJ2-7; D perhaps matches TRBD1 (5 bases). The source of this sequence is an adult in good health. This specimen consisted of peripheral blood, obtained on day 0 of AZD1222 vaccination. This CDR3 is CASSVDLGLVYEQYF. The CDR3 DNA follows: TGTGCCAGCAGCGTAGACCTGGGGCTAGTCTACGAGCAGTACTTC.